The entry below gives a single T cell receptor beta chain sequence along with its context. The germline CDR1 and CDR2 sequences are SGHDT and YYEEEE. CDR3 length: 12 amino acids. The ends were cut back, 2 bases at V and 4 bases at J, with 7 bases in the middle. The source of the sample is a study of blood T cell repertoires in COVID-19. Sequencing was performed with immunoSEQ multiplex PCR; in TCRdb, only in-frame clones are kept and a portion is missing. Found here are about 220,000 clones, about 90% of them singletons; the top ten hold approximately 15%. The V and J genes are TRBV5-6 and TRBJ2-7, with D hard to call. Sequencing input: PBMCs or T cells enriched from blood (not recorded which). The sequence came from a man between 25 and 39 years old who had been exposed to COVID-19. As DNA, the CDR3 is TGTGCCAGCAGCTTTACTACTTACGAGCAGTACTTC. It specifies CASSFTTYEQYF.